What follows is one T cell receptor (beta chain) and its context. What it binds is not known. Samples came from healthy bone marrow donors. The CDR3 covers 16 residues. V dropped 5 bases and J dropped 6; count of bases not matched to a gene: 16. Per germline, CDR1 SGHTA and CDR2 FQGNSA. The sample is drawn from a study of cytomegalovirus exposure and HLA in healthy donors. Study results and caveats: Later findings reportedly placed an Asian-associated ancestry cluster below the approximately 620-donor mean for N-insertions.

The PCR used 60 Vbeta and 13 Jbeta primers. This table comes from immunoSEQ multiplex PCR, and its TCRdb copy is limited to in-frame clones, with some not included. This table has 150,000 to 200,000 clones, around 75% appearing once. The sequencing sample was made of PBMCs. The V and J genes are TRBV7-2 and TRBJ2-7; 7 nucleotides match TRBD2. The clonotype originates from a female donor in good health and CMV-seronegative. In DNA form, the CDR3 reads TGTGCCAGCAGCCCGATCGGGGGGAGAGGGCCGACCGAGCAGTACTTC. This encodes CASSPIGGRGPTEQYF.